This T cell receptor beta chain was retrieved from a study of T cell responses to AZD1222 COVID-19 vaccine. Study-wide points: The study found vaccine-associated CD4 TCRs spanning spike, dominant at 160-218 and 743-854. Spike-specific TCR breadth and depth grew following two AZD1222 doses. Baseline serostatus was positive in only a handful of AZD1222 recipients.

Concerning this clone: The antigen remains undetermined.

With 4 bases clipped from V and 0 bases from J, the junction kept 15 bases outside the gene matches. This CDR3 comprises 19 residues. Germline values: CDR1 SGDLS, CDR2 YYNGEE. Generated by immunoSEQ multiplex PCR, the TCRdb table keeps only in-frame clones and is missing some. The data hold about 50,000 clones, with about 80% observed a single time. The genes are TRBV9 and TRBJ1-3; 8 nucleotides align to TRBD1. Material: peripheral blood, obtained 28 days after the second AZD1222 dose. This TCR was sampled from an adult who received the AZD1222 COVID-19 vaccine. The CDR3 DNA reads as TGTGCCAGCAGCCCCTTAAGTGGGCAGGGGGCCTTCTCTGGAAACACCATATATTTT. Translated: CASSPLSGQGAFSGNTIYF.